The 2 T cell receptor beta chains listed next were all sequenced from one sample in a study of cytomegalovirus exposure and HLA in healthy donors. The primer mix had 60 Vbeta and 13 Jbeta primers. TCRdb keeps only in-frame clones here, not all; method: immunoSEQ multiplex PCR. The repertoire holds around 180,000 clones, with 80% as singletons. Sequenced material: PBMCs. The receptors come from a man aged 25-45 years in good health and CMV-seropositive.

V gene TRBV21-1 combines with J gene TRBJ2-2; TRBD1, the table's D call, lacks a check against the DNA. TRBV21-1 is a documented pseudogene. The CDR3 extends over 16 amino acids. Here the CDR3 DNA reads TGTGCCAGCAGCAGCCGGGACAGTGAAACTTCCGGGGAGCTGTTTTTT. Translating it yields CASSSRDSETSGELFF.

The chain is built from TRBV28 and TRBJ2-1; 8 bases fit TRBD2. This CDR3 comprises 16 residues. After removal of 3 bases from V and 7 bases from J, the junction contained 11 bases not matched to a gene. Per the germline V gene, CDR1 is MDHEN and CDR2 is SYDVKM. The CDR3 here is CASSLVSGGVLNEQFF. CDR3 coding DNA: TGTGCCAGCAGTTTGGTGAGCGGGGGTGTTTTAAATGAGCAGTTCTTC. Full variable domain (remainder filled in from reference TRBV28 and TRBJ2-1): DVKVTQSSRYLVKRTGEKVFLECVQDMDHENMFWYRQDPGLGLRLIYFSYDVKMKEKGDIPEGYSVSREKKERFSLILESASTNQTSMYLCASSLVSGGVLNEQFFGPGTRLTVL.